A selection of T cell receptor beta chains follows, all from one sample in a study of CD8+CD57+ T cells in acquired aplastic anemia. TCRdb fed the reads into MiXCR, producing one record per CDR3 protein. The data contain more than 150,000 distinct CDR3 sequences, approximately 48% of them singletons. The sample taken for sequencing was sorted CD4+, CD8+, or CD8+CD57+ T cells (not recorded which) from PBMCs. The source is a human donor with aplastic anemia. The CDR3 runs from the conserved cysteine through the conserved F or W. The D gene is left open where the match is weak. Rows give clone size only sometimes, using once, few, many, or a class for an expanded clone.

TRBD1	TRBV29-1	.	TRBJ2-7	TGCAGCTTGGCCTCCGGGACAGGGTGGGCCAGCGAGCAGTACTTC	CSLASGTGWASEQYF
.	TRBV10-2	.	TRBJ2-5	TGCGCCAGCAGTGATCTTGGTGGATTCGAGACCCAGTACTTC	CASSDLGGFETQYF
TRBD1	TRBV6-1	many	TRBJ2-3	TGTGCCAGCAGGAAGGGACAGGGCACAGATACGCAGTATTTT	CASRKGQGTDTQYF
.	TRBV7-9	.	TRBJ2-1	TGTGCCAGCGGCTGGAGTGAGCAGTTCTTC	CASGWSEQFF
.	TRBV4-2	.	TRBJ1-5	TGTGCCAGCAGCCAAGATCGAGGGGGGGGGGCTGTCCAGCCCCAGCATTTT	CASSQDRGGGAVQPQHF
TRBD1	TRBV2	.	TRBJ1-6	TGTGCCAGCACTGGACAGGGGGCGGCTTCACCCCTCCACTTT	CASTGQGAASPLHF
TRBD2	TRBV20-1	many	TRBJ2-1	TGCAGTGCCGTGCGGGCGGGGGGCGCCAGTGAGCAGTTCTTC	CSAVRAGGASEQFF
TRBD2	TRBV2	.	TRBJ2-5	TGTGCCACACCTCCTCCTAGCGGGGGGCCCCAAGAGACCCAGTACTTC	CATPPPSGGPQETQYF
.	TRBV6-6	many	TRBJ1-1	TGTGCCAGCAGTTTGAAGAACACTGAAGCTTTCTTT	CASSLKNTEAFF
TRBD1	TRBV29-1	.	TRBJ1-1	TGCAGCAGCCAACAGGGGGGGAACACTGAAGCTTTCTTT	CSSQQGGNTEAFF
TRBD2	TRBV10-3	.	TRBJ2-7	TGTGCCAGCAGTCCCCGACTAGCGGGGCCATCCTACGAGCAGTACTTC	CASSPRLAGPSYEQYF
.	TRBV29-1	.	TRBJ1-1	TGCAGCGCCAAACGGGGGACTGAAGCTTTCTTT	CSAKRGTEAFF
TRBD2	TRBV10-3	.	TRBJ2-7	TGTGCCACCATTGGACTAGCGGGAATATACTCCTACGAGCAGTACTTC	CATIGLAGIYSYEQYF
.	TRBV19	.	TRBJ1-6	TGTGCCAGTAGTGGCAGGGGTAAACCCCTCCACTTT	CASSGRGKPLHF
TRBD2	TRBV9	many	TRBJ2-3	TGTGCCAGCGCGTGGGGACTAGCGGGGGTCCGCACAGATACGCAGTATTTT	CASAWGLAGVRTDTQYF
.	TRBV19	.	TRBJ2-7	TGTGCCAGTGCTTCAACTTTAGATTCCTACGAGCAGTACTTC	CASASTLDSYEQYF
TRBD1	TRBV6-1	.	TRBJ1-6	TGTGCCAGCAAGAGACAGGGGTGGAATTCACCCCTCCACTTT	CASKRQGWNSPLHF
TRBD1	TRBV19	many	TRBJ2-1	TGTGCCAGTACAAAGAGAACTCCGGGACAGGGATACTCCTACAATGAGCAGTTCTTC	CASTKRTPGQGYSYNEQFF
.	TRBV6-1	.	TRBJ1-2	TGTGCCAGCAGTCCCCGGGATCCTGACTATGGCTACACCTTC	CASSPRDPDYGYTF
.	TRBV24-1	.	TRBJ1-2	TGTGCCACCCAGGGGTCCTATGGCTACACCTTC	CATQGSYGYTF
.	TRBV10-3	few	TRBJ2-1	TGTGCCATCAGTATGGACTTTCGTGATGAGCAGTTCTTC	CAISMDFRDEQFF
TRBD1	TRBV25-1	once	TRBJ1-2	TGTGCCAGCAGTCGGGGGGGACAGGGTGGGGAAAACTTC	CASSRGGQGGENF
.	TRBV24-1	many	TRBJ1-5	TGTGCCACCAGCGCTAGCAATCAGCCCCAGCATTTT	CATSASNQPQHF
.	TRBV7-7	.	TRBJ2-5	TGTGCTAGCAGCTTATACCGGCAAGAGACCCAGTACTTC	CASSLYRQETQYF
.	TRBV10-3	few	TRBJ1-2	TGTGCCATCAGTGAGGGAACCACGGGCTCAGGCTACACCTTC	CAISEGTTGSGYTF
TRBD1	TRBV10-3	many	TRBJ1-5	TGTGCCATCAGTGGAGGGGGGACAGGGGGCGTATTTCAGCCCCAGCATTTT	CAISGGGTGGVFQPQHF
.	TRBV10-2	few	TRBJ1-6	TGCGCCAGCAGTGGCCAAAGTTCACCCCTCCACTTT	CASSGQSSPLHF
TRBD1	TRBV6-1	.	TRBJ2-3	TGTGCCAGCAGTGAGTGGCAGGGGGTTAGCACAGATACGCAGTATTTT	CASSEWQGVSTDTQYF
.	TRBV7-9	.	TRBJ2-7	TGTGCCAGCAGCCCCCCCCGATACTTC	CASSPPRYF
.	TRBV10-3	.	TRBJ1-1	TGTGCCATCAGTGAATACCACGAAGCTTTCTTT	CAISEYHEAFF
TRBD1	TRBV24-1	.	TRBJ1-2	TGTGCCACCAGTGAAATCCCGGGACAGGGGGCTTGTGGCTACACCTTC	CATSEIPGQGACGYTF
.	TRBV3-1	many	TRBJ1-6	TGTGCCAGCAGCCAGGGACATGGGGATTCACCCCTCCACTTT	CASSQGHGDSPLHF
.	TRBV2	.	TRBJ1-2	TGTGCCAGCAGTGAATTCGGGGAGGGAGGCTACACCTTC	CASSEFGEGGYTF
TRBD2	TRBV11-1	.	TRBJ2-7	TGTGCCAGCAGCTTAGTGGGGACTAGCAGCGCGGGGGAGCAGTACTTC	CASSLVGTSSAGEQYF
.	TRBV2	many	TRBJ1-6	TGTGCCAGCAGGGTTAGCTCACCCCTCCACTTT	CASRVSSPLHF
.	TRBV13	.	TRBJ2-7	TGTGCCAGCAGCTTGGGCGGGACAGTCTCCTACGAGCAGTACTTC	CASSLGGTVSYEQYF
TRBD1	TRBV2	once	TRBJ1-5	TGTGCCAGCAGGACAGGACAGGCCTCCAATCAGCCCCAGCATTTT	CASRTGQASNQPQHF
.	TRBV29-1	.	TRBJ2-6	TGCAGCGTTGATCATGCCTCTGGGGCCAACGTCCTGACTTTC	CSVDHASGANVLTF
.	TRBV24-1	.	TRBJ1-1	TGTGCCACCAGCGATGCCGGGATAGGAAGAGGGGCTCTCTTT	CATSDAGIGRGALF
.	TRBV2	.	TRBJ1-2	TGTGCCAGCAGTGAAGGCCATCCGGATGGCTACACCTTC	CASSEGHPDGYTF
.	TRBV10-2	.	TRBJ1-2	TGCGCCAGCTCCGAGCGGGGGGACGACTATGGCTACACCTTC	CASSERGDDYGYTF
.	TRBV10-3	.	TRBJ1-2	TGTGCCATCAGTGGTGGGGGCGGCGGCTACACCTTC	CAISGGGGGYTF
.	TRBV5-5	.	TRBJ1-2	TGTGCCAGCAGCTTTGGACCCGGGGATGGCTACACCTTC	CASSFGPGDGYTF
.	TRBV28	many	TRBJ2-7	TGTGCCAGCAGCACTACAGGACTCTCCTACGAGCAGTACTTC	CASSTTGLSYEQYF